The clone carrying this T cell receptor beta chain was detected once. Its antigen is unidentified. TCRdb keeps only in-frame clones here, not all; method: immunoSEQ multiplex PCR. The profile shows about 160,000 clones, approximately 92% of them singletons. The sample belongs to a study of T cell responses to AZD1222 COVID-19 vaccine. Combined were second doses at about 4 or about 12 weeks. The CDR3 is made up of 16 amino acids. Germline V gene sequence: CDR1 SGHNT, CDR2 YENEEA. V was cut by 7 bases and J by 2 bases, with 18 bases left in between. Study-wide results and caveats: Nearly half of spike-specific TCRs reportedly go after variant regions that carry no mutations. White British people made up most donors, females outnumbered males, and clonal diversity was possibly underestimated. Repertoires in all cases were sampled only once the peak T cell response had passed.

This TCR derives from an adult who received the AZD1222 COVID-19 vaccine. The chain couples TRBV11-3 to TRBJ1-5; TRBD1 is a possible D gene (5 bases). The sequences come from peripheral blood, collected 28 days after the second AZD1222 dose. CDR3 amino acids: CASKRTGQGGNQPQHF. The CDR3 DNA reads TGTGCCAGCAAGCGAACCGGGCAGGGAGGCAATCAGCCCCAGCATTTT.